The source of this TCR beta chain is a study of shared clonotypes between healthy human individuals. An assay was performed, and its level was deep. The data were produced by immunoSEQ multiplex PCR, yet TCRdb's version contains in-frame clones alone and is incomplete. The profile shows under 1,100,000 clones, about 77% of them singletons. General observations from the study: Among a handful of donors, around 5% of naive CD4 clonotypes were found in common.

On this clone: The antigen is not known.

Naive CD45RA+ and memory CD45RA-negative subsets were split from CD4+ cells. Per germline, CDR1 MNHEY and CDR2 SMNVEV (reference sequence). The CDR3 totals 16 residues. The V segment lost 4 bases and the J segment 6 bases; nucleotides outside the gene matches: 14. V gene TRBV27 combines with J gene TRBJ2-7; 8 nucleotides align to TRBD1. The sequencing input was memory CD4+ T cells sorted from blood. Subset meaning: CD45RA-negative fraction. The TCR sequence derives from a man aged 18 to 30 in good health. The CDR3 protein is CASSSPETGAVREQYF. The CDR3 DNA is TGTGCCAGCAGTTCCCCGGAGACAGGGGCCGTACGCGAGCAGTACTTC.